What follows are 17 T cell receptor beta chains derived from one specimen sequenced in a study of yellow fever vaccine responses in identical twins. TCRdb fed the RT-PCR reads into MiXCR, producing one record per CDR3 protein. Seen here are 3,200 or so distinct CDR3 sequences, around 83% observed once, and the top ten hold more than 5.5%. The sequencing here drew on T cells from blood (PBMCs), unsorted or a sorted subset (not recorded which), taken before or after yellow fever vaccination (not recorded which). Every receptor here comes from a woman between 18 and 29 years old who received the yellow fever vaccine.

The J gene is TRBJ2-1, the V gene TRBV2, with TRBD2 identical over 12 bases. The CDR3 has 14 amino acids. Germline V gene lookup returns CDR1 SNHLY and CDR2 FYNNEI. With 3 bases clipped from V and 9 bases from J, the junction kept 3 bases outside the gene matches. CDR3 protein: CASSDLAGGGEQFF. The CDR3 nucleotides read TGTGCCAGCAGTGATCTAGCGGGGGGGGGTGAGCAGTTCTTC.

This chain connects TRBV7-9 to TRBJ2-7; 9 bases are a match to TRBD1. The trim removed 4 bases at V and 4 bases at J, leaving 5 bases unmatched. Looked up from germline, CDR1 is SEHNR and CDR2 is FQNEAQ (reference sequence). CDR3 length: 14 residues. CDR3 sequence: CASSSRQGGYEQYF. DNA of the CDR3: TGTGCCAGCAGCTCTCGACAGGGGGGTTACGAGCAGTACTTC. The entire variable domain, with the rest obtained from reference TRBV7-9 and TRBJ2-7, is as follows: DTGVSQNPRHKITKRGQNVTFRCDPISEHNRLYWYRQTLGQGPEFLTYFQNEAQLEKSRLLSDRFSAERPKGSFSTLEIQRTEQGDSAMYLCASSSRQGGYEQYFGPGTRLTVT.

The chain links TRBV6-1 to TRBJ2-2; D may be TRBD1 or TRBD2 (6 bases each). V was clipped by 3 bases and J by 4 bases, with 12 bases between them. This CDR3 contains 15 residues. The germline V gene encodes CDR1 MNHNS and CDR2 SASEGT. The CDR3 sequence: CASSDRGGSTGELFF. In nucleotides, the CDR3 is TGTGCCAGCAGTGACAGGGGAGGAAGCACCGGGGAGCTGTTTTTT.

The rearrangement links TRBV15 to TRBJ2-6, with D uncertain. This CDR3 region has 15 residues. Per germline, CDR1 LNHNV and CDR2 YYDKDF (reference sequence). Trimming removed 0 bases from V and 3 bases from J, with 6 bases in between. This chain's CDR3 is CATSRDRSGANVLTF. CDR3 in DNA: TGTGCCACCAGCAGAGATCGCAGTGGGGCCAACGTCCTGACTTTC.

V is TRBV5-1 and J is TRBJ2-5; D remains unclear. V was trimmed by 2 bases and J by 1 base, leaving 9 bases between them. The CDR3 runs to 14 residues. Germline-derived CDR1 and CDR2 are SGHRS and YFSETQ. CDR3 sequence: CASSFFAGQETQYF. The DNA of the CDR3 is TGCGCCAGCAGCTTTTTCGCCGGCCAAGAGACCCAGTACTTC.

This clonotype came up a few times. The CDR3 sequence: CASSGTSGDTGELFF. The CDR3 DNA reads TGTGCCAGCAGTGGGACTAGCGGGGACACCGGGGAGCTGTTTTTT. The chain is built from TRBV6-4 and TRBJ2-2; 12 bases are a match to TRBD2. Per the germline V gene, CDR1 is MRHNA and CDR2 is SNTAGT. CDR3 length: 15 amino acids. Trimming removed 4 bases from V and 3 bases from J; junction bases left unmatched: 0.

Here the CDR3 reads CASSEMRNTEAFF. CDR3 DNA sequence: TGTGCCAGCAGCGAGATGCGAAACACTGAAGCTTTCTTT. The chain carries TRBV13 and TRBJ1-1; D is uncertain. CDR1 PRHDT and CDR2 FYEKMQ come from the germline V gene (reference sequence). The V end was cut by 5 bases, the J end by 2 bases, with 9 bases between. There are 13 residues in the CDR3.

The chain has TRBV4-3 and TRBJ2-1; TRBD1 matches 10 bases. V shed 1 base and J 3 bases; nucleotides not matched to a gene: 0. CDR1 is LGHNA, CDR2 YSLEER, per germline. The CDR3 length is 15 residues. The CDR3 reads CASSQGTGGYNEQFF. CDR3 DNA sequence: TGCGCCAGCAGCCAAGGGACAGGGGGCTACAATGAGCAGTTCTTC.

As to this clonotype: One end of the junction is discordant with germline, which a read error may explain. CDR3 region: CASSPGLAGARYINNEQFF. The CDR3 nucleotides read TGTGCTAGCAGCCCCGGACTAGCGGGGGCCCGATATATAAACAATGAGCAGTTCTTC. The V gene is TRBV7-6, the J gene TRBJ2-1; 13 nucleotides agree with TRBD2. Germline loops: CDR1 SGHVS, CDR2 FNYEAQ. This CDR3 comprises 19 residues.

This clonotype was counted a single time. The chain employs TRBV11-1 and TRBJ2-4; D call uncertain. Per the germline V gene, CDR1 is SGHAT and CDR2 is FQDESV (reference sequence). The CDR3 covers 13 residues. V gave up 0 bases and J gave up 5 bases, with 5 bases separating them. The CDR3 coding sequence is TGTGCCAGCAGCTTAGCCTATGAAAACATTCAGTACTTC. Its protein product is CASSLAYENIQYF.

The CDR3 DNA follows: TGTGCCAGCAGTGAGGGGACAGGGGGCGCAGATACGCAGTATTTT. Translation: CASSEGTGGADTQYF. The chain has TRBV6-1 and TRBJ2-3; 12 positions match TRBD1. The CDR3 loop spans 15 amino acids. Germline CDR1 is MNHNS and CDR2 is SASEGT. Trimming cost V 3 bases and J 4 bases; bases outside gene matches: 2.

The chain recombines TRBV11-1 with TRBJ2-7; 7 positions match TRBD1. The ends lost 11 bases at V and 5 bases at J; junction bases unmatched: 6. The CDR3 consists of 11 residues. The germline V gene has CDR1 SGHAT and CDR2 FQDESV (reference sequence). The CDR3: CAGQGVDEQYF. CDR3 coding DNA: TGTGCCGGGCAGGGGGTCGACGAGCAGTACTTC. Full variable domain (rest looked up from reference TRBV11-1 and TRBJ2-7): EAEVAQSPRYKITEKSQAVAFWCDPISGHATLYWYRQILGQGPELLVQFQDESVVDDSQLPKDRFSAERLKGVDSTLKIQPAELGDSAMYLCAGQGVDEQYFGPGTRLTVT.

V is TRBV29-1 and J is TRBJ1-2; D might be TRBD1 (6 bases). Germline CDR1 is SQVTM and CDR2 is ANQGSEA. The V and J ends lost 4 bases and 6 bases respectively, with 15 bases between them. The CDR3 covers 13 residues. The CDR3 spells CSVVSGHNNGYTF. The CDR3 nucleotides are TGCAGCGTTGTCTCGGGACACAACAATGGCTACACCTTC.

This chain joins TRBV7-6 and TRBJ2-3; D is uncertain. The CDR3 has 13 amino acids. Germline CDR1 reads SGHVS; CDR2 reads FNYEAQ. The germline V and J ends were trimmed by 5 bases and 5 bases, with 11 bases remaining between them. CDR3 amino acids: CASSKEVLDTQYF. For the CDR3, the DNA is TGTGCCAGCAGCAAAGAAGTATTAGATACGCAGTATTTT. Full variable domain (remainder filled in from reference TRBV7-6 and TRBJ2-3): GAGVSQSPRYKVTKRGQDVALRCDPISGHVSLYWYRQALGQGPEFLTYFNYEAQQDKSGLPNDRFSAERPEGSISTLTIQRTEQRDSAMYRCASSKEVLDTQYFGPGTRLTVL.

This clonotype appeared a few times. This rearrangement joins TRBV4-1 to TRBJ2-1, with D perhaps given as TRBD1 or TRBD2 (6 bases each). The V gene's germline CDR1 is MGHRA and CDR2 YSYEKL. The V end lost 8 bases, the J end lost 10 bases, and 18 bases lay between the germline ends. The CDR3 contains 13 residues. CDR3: CASGPSGAEEQFF. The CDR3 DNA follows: TGCGCCAGCGGTCCCTCGGGGGCTGAGGAGCAGTTCTTC.

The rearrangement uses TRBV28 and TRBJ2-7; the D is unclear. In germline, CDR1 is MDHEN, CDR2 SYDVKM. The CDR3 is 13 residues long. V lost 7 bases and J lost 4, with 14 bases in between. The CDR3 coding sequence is TGTGCCAGCATAGGCCGTCCTAAATACGAGCAGTACTTC. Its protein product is CASIGRPKYEQYF.

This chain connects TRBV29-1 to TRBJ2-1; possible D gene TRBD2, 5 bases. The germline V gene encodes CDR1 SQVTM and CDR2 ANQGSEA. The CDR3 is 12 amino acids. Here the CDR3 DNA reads TGCAGTGGAGCGGCCTACTACAATGAGCAGTTCTTC. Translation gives CSGAAYYNEQFF.